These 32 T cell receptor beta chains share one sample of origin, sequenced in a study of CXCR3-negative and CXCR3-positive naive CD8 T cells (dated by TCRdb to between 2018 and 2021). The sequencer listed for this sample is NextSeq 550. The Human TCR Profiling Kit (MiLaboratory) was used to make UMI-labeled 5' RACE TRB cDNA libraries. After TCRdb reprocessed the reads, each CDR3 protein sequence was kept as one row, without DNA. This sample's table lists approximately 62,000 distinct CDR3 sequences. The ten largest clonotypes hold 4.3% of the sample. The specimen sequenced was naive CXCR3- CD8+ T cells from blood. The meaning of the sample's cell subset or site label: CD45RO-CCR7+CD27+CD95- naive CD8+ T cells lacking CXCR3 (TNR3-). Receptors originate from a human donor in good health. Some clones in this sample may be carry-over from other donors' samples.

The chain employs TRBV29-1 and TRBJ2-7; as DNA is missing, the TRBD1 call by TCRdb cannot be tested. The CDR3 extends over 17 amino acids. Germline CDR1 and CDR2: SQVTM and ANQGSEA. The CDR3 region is CSVEEYGGTGMTYEQYF.

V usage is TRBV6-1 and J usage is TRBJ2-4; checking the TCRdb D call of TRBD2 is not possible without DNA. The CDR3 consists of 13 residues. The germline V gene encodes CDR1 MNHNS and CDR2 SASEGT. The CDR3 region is CATRGGAKNIQYF.

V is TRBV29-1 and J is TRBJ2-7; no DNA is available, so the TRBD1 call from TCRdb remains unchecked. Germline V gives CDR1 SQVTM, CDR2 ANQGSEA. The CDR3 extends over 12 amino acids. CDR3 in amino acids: CSVRQFTYEQYF.

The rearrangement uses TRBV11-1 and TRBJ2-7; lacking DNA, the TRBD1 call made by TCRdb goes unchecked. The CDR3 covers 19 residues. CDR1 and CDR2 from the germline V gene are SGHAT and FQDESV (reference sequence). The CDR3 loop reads CASSLARGGLDRQFYEQYF.

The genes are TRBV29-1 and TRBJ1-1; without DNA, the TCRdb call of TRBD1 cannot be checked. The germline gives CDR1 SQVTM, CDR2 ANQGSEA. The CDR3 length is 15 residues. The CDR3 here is CSVESPGDGLTEAFF.

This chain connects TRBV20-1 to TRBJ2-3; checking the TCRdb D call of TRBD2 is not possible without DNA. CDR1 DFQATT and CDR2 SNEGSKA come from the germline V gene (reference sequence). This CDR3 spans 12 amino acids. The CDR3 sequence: CSARGLAVPQYF.

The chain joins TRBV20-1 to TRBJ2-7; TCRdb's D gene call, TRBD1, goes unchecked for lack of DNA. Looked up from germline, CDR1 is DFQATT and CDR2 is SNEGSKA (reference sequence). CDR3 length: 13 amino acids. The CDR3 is CSARPPGSDEQYF.

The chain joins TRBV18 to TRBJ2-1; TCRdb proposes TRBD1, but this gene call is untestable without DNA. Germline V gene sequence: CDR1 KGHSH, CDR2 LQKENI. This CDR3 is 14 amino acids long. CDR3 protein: CASSPTGSYNEQFF. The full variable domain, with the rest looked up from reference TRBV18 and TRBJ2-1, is NAGVMQNPRHLVRRRGQEARLRCSPMKGHSHVYWYRQLPEEGLKFMVYLQKENIIDESGMPKERFSAEFPKEGPSILRIQQVVRGDSAAYFCASSPTGSYNEQFFGPGTRLTVL.

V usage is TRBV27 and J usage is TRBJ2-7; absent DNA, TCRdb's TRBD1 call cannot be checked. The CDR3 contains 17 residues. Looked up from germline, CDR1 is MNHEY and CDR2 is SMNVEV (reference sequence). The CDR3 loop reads CASSSRAGAATLYEQYF.

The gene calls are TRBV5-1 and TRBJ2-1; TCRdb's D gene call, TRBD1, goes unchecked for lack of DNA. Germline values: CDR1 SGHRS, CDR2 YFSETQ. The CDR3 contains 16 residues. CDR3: CASSLEGESSYNEQFF.

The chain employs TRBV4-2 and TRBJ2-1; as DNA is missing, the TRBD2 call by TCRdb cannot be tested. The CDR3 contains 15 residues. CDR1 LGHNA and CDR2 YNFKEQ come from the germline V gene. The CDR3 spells CASSQEVASGTEQFF.

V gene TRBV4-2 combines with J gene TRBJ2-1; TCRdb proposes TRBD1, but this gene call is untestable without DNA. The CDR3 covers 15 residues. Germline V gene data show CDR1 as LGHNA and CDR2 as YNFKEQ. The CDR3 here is CASSRPTGDQGEQFF.

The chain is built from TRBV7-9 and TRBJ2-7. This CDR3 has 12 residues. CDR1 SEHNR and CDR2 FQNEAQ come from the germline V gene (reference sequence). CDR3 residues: CASSSGLYEQYF.

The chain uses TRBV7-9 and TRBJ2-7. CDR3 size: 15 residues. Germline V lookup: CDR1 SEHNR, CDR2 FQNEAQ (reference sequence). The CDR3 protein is CASSSESSHSYEQYF.

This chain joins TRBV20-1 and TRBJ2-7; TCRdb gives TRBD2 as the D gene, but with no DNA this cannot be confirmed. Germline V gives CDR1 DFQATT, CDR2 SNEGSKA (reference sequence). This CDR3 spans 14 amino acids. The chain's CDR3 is CSGGGLLPTYEQYF.

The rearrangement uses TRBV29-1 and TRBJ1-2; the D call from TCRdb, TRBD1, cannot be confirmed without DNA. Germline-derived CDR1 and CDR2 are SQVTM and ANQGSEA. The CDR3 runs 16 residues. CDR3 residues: CSVGEETVPTPYGYTF.

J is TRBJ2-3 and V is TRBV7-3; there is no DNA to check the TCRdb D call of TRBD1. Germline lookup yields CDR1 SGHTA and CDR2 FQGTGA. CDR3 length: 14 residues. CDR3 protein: CASSLSGGGDTQYF.

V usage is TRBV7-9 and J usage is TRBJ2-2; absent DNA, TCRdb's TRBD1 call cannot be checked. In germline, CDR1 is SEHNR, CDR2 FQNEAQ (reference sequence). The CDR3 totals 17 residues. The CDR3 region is CASSWNPGQGDTGELFF.

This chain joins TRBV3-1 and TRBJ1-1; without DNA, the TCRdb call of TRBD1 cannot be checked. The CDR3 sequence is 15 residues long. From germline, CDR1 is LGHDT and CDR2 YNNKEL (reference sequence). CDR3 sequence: CASSQGTVSPTEAFF.

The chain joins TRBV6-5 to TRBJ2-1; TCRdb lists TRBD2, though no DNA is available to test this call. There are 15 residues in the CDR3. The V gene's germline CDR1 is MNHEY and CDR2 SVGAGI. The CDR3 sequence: CASSPTESSYNEQFF.

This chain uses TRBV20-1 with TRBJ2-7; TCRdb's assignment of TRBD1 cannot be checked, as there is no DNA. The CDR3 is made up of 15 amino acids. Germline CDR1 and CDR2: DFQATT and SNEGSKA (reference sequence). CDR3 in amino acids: CSATGEWGQGYEQYF.

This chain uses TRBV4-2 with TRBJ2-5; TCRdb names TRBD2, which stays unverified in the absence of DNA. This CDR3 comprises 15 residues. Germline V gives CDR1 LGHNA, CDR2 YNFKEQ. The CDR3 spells CASSQEAGGHETQYF.

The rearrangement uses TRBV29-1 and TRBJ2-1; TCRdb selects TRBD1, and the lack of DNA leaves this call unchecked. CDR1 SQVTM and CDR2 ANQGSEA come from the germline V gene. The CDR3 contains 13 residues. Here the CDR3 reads CSVGTGYYNEQFF.

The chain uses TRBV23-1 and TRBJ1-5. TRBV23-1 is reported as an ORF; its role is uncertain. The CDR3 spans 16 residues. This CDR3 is CASSQSQLTPNQPQHF.

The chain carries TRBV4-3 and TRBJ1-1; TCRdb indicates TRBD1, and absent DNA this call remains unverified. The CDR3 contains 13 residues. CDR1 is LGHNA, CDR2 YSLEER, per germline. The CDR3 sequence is CASSQERGTEAFF.

The CDR3 here is CASSLGPGGPGDEQFF. The chain links TRBV7-8 to TRBJ2-1; without DNA, the TCRdb call of TRBD1 cannot be checked. CDR3 length: 16 residues. Germline CDR1 is SGHVS and CDR2 is FQNEAQ. Together with reference TRBV7-8 and TRBJ2-1, the CDR3 gives the full variable domain: GAGVSQSPRYKVAKRGQDVALRCDPISGHVSLFWYQQALGQGPEFLTYFQNEAQLDKSGLPSDRFFAERPEGSVSTLKIQRTQQEDSAVYLCASSLGPGGPGDEQFFGPGTRLTVL.

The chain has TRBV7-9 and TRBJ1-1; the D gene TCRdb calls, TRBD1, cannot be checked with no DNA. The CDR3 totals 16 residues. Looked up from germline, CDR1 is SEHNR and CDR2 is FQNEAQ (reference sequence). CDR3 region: CASSHLGEQEHTEAFF.

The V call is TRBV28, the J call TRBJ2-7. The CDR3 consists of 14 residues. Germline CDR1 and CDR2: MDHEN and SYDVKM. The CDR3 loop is CASSLPIGPYEQYF.

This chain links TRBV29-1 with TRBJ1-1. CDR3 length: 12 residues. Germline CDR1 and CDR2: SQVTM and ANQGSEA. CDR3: CSVGLLTPEAFF.

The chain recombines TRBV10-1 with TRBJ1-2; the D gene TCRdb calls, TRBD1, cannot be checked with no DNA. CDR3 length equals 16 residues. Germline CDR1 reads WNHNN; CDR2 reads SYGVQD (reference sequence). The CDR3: CASSRDRGRRNYGYTF.

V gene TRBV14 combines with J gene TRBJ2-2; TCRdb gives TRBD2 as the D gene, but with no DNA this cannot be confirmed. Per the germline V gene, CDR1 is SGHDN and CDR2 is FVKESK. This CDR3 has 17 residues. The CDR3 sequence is CASSQGSRGADTGELFF.

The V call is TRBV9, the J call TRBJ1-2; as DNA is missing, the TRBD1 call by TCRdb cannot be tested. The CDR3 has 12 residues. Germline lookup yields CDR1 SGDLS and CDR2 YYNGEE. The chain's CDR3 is CASSGETDGYTF.